Each of the 7 T cell receptor beta chains below was sequenced from the same sample in a study of cytomegalovirus exposure and HLA in healthy donors. The PCR contained 60 Vbeta and 13 Jbeta primers. Profiled with immunoSEQ multiplex PCR; TCRdb holds only in-frame clones, not every one. This sample has 110,000 to 150,000 clones, with 77% found just once. The specimen sequenced was PBMCs. The receptors derive from a woman between 50 and 59 years old in good health and CMV-seronegative.

The chain links TRBV29-1 to TRBJ2-1; weak D call: TRBD2 (5 bases). V was trimmed by 2 bases and J by 0 bases, leaving 11 bases between them. CDR1 and CDR2 (germline): SQVTM, ANQGSEA. The CDR3 is 15 amino acids. The CDR3 here is CSVETRAYSYNEQFF. For the CDR3, the DNA is TGCAGCGTTGAAACGCGGGCTTACTCCTACAATGAGCAGTTCTTC.

The sample holds a few counts of this clone. This sequence joins TRBV10-3 and TRBJ1-2; D remains unclear. Germline-derived CDR1 and CDR2 are ENHRY and SYGVKD. Trimming removed 7 bases at V and 5 bases at J, with 14 bases between. CDR3 length equals 13 residues. Written as DNA, the CDR3 is TGTGCCATCACCCATCTGGCGGGGTATGGCTACACCTTC. Amino acids: CAITHLAGYGYTF.

This sequence joins TRBV5-4 and TRBJ1-6, with 9 positions matching TRBD1. The CDR3 extends over 14 amino acids. V lost 4 bases, J lost 5 bases, and 1 base stayed unmatched. Germline CDR1 reads SGHNT; CDR2 reads YYREEE (reference sequence). CDR3 DNA sequence: TGTGCCAGCAGCCGGGACAGGGATAATTCACCCCTCCACTTT. It specifies CASSRDRDNSPLHF.

In this sample, this clone turned up a few times. The chain joins TRBV5-6 to TRBJ1-2; D may be TRBD1 (5 bases). V gave up 2 bases and J gave up 0 bases, with 11 bases separating them. Germline V CDR1 and CDR2: SGHDT, YYEEEE. The CDR3 runs 15 residues. The CDR3 is CASSFYGGTNYGYTF. The CDR3 DNA reads TGTGCCAGCAGCTTCTACGGGGGGACTAACTATGGCTACACCTTC.

Only one count was recorded for this clone. This sequence joins TRBV9 and TRBJ2-1; D is perhaps TRBD1 (5 bases). V dropped 3 bases and J dropped 1 base, with 5 bases sitting between them. Germline V CDR1 and CDR2: SGDLS, YYNGEE. This CDR3 has 13 residues. The CDR3: CASSEGSYNEQFF. CDR3 nucleotide sequence: TGTGCCAGCAGCGAGGGGTCCTACAATGAGCAGTTCTTC.

This clone was observed a handful of times. The chain employs TRBV10-3 and TRBJ1-1; TRBD1 matches at 7 bases. The CDR3 sequence is 18 residues long. V lost 0 bases and J lost 1; bases outside the gene matches: 11. Germline CDR1 and CDR2: ENHRY and SYGVKD. CDR3 in amino acids: CAISESSGTALSNTEAFF. CDR3 bases: TGTGCCATCAGTGAGTCCTCCGGGACAGCCCTGTCGAACACTGAAGCTTTCTTT.

This chain links TRBV5-4 with TRBJ1-1; no reliable D call. V was cut by 4 bases and J by 5 bases, with 12 bases left in between. The CDR3 totals 13 residues. In germline, CDR1 is SGHNT, CDR2 YYREEE (reference sequence). DNA for the CDR3: TGTGCCAGCAGCCCGGGCGGCGGGACTGAAGCTTTCTTT. Its translation is CASSPGGGTEAFF.